This is a list of T cell receptor beta chains from one sample in a study of T cell changes during pregnancy in multiple sclerosis. Generated by immunoSEQ multiplex PCR, the TCRdb table keeps only in-frame clones and is missing some. The data hold about 40,000 clones, with about 94% observed a single time. The material sequenced was peripheral blood, taken in the third trimester of pregnancy. These TCRs come from a female donor with multiple sclerosis, enrolled in a pregnancy study. Each CDR3 is given with its conserved first and last residue. A D gene is named only where the DNA matches it firmly. Not all rows give a size; the values are once, few, many and, for expanded clones, a class.

j_call	d_call	clone_size	v_call	cdr3_nt	cdr3_aa
TRBJ2-1	.	.	TRBV6-6	TGTGCCAGCAGAAAAGGGGGCGGGATATACAATGAGCAGTTCTTC	CASRKGGGIYNEQFF
TRBJ2-1	TRBD2	.	TRBV7-8	TGTGCCAGCAGCTTTTTTCGGGAGGTCACCTACAATGAGCAGTTCTTC	CASSFFREVTYNEQFF
TRBJ2-3	TRBD2	.	TRBV27	TGTGCCAGCGGACCTCTAGCGGGCGCAGATACGCAGTATTTT	CASGPLAGADTQYF
TRBJ2-7	TRBD2	.	TRBV7-2	TGTGCCAGCAGCTTATCGGGGACTAGCGGGGGGGCCAGCTACGAGCAGTACTTC	CASSLSGTSGGASYEQYF
TRBJ2-5	.	.	TRBV30	TGTGCCTGGTTTCGACCGGGACAAGAGACCCAGTACTTC	CAWFRPGQETQYF
TRBJ1-6	TRBD1	.	TRBV10-3	TGTGCCATCAGTGAACAGGGGATTTCGAATTCACCCCTCCACTTT	CAISEQGISNSPLHF
TRBJ2-1	.	.	TRBV19	TGTGCCAGTAGTACCCGGCGGGCAAGCTCCTACAATGAGCAGTTCTTC	CASSTRRASSYNEQFF
TRBJ1-2	.	once	TRBV2	TGTGCCAGCAGTGAGCGGCAAGGCCTCTATGGCTACACCTTC	CASSERQGLYGYTF
TRBJ1-5	.	.	TRBV6-6	TGTGCCAGCACCACTTATGCCCGCGTGAGCAATCAGCCCCAGCATTTT	CASTTYARVSNQPQHF
TRBJ2-7	TRBD1	.	TRBV5-6	TGTGCCAGCAGCCAGGGACAGGCCCACCCCTACGAGCAGTACTTC	CASSQGQAHPYEQYF
TRBJ2-7	TRBD1	.	TRBV14	TGTGCCAGCAGCCAAGTGGCTGGGACAGGGGGCTCCTACGAGCAGTACTTC	CASSQVAGTGGSYEQYF
TRBJ2-6	.	.	TRBV11-3	TGTGCCAGCAGTCCAATCGGGGTCTCTGGGGCCAACGTCCTGACTTTC	CASSPIGVSGANVLTF
TRBJ1-3	TRBD1	.	TRBV27	TGTGCCAGCAGTTTATCCGGGACAGGGACCGGAAACACCATATATTTT	CASSLSGTGTGNTIYF
TRBJ1-6	.	.	TRBV5-6	TGTGCCAGCAGCTTGAGGATCGGGACATCTGAAGCACCCCTCCACTTT	CASSLRIGTSEAPLHF
TRBJ1-2	TRBD1	.	TRBV29-1	TGCAGCGTTGGGGGAGGGACAGGACGATTGGGCTACACCTTC	CSVGGGTGRLGYTF
TRBJ2-2	TRBD2	.	TRBV18	TGTGCCAGCTCACCGACCGGGACTAGCGGGAGGCGGGAGCTGTTTTTT	CASSPTGTSGRRELFF
TRBJ1-1	TRBD1	.	TRBV5-1	TGCGCCAGCAGCTTCGTCCTTACAGGGGGGAACACTGAAGCTTTCTTT	CASSFVLTGGNTEAFF
TRBJ2-7	TRBD1	.	TRBV18	TGTGCCAGCTCACCACTCGGGACAGGGGGCATGGACGAGCAGTACTTC	CASSPLGTGGMDEQYF
TRBJ2-7	TRBD2	.	TRBV6-5	TGTGCCAGCAGTTACCGGGAGGGCCCCTACGAGCAGTACTTC	CASSYREGPYEQYF
TRBJ1-2	TRBD1	once	TRBV11-2	TGTGCCAGCAGCATACGACAGGGAGGCTATGGCTACACCTTC	CASSIRQGGYGYTF
TRBJ1-2	.	.	TRBV27	TGTGCCAGCAGTTTATCGATAGGGGCCTATGGCTACACCTTC	CASSLSIGAYGYTF
TRBJ2-3	.	.	TRBV4-1	TGCGCCAGCAGCCAAGTCCAGTCCACAGATACGCAGTATTTT	CASSQVQSTDTQYF
TRBJ2-7	TRBD2	.	TRBV7-9	TGTGCCAGCAGCCCCCTCGGGGGGAGCGGGAGTTCCCCCTACGAGCAGTACTTC	CASSPLGGSGSSPYEQYF
TRBJ2-3	TRBD1	.	TRBV5-6	TGTGCCAGCAGCTCGCGGACAGGCACTCAAGGAGGCACAGATACGCAGTATTTT	CASSSRTGTQGGTDTQYF
TRBJ1-5	.	.	TRBV4-1	TGCGCCAGCAGCCAAGGTTGGATAGGACAGATCATCGGTGAGCCCCAGCATTTT	CASSQGWIGQIIGEPQHF
TRBJ1-1	TRBD1	.	TRBV6-5	TGTGCCAGCAGTCCAGAGGACAGGGGGAACACTGAAGCTTTCTTT	CASSPEDRGNTEAFF
TRBJ2-3	.	.	TRBV20-1	TGCAGTGTGGGGCTTACAGATACGCAGTATTTT	CSVGLTDTQYF
TRBJ2-2	TRBD2	.	TRBV11-2	TGTGCCAGCAGCTCCATAGCGGGGTCCGGGGAGCTGTTTTTT	CASSSIAGSGELFF
TRBJ1-2	TRBD1	.	TRBV19	TGTGCCAGTAGTTCCCAGGGGGGTTATGGCTACACCTTC	CASSSQGGYGYTF
TRBJ1-1	.	.	TRBV5-6	TGTGCCAGCAGCTATCGGGACACTGAAGCTTTCTTT	CASSYRDTEAFF
TRBJ1-1	.	.	TRBV11-3	TGTGCCAGCAGCTGGGCGGGGGAGAACACTGAAGCTTTCTTT	CASSWAGENTEAFF
TRBJ2-5	TRBD1	.	TRBV7-6	TGTGCCAGCAGCTCGGACAGGCCGAACCAGGAGACCCAGTACTTC	CASSSDRPNQETQYF